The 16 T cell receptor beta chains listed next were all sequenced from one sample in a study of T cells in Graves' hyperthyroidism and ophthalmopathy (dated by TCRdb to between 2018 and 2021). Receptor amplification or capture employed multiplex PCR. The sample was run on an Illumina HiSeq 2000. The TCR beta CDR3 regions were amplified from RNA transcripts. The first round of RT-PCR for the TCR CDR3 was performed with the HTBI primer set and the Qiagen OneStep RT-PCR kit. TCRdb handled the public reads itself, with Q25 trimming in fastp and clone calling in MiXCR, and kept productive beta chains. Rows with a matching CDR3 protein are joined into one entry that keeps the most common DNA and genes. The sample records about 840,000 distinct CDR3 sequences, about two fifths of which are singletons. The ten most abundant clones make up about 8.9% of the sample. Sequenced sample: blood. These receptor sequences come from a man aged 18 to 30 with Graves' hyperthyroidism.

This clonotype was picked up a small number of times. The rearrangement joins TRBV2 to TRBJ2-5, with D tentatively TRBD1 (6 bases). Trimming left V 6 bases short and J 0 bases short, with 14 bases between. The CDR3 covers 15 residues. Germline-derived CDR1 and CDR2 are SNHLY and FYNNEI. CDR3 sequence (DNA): TGTGCCAGCAGAGCCACAACAGGGTACCAAGAGACCCAGTACTTC. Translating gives CASRATTGYQETQYF.

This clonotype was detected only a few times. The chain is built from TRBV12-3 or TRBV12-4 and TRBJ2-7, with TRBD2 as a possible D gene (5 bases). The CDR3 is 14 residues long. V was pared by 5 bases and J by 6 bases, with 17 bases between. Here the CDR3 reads CASSADGGYFEQYF. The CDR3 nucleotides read TGTGCCAGCAGTGCGGACGGAGGATATTTCGAGCAGTACTTC.

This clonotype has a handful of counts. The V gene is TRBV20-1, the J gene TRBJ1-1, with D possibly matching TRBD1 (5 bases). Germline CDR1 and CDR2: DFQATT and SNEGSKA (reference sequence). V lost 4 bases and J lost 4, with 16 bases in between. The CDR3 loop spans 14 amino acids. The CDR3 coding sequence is TGCAGTGCTATGGTCTTGGGCGGGGGCACTGAAGCTTTCTTT. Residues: CSAMVLGGGTEAFF.

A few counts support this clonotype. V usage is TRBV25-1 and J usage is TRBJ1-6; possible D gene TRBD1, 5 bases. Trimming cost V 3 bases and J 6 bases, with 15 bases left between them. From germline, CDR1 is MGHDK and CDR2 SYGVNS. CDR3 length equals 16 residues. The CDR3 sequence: CASSDSGAALNSPLHF. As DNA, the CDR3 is TGTGCCAGCAGTGACTCCGGGGCAGCCCTTAATTCACCCCTCCACTTT.

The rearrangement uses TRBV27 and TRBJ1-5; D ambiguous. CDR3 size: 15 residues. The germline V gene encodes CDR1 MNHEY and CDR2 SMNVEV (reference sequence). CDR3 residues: CVTRAGDYSNQPQHF. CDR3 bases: TGTGTTACTCGGGCAGGAGACTATAGCAATCAGCCCCAGCATTTT.

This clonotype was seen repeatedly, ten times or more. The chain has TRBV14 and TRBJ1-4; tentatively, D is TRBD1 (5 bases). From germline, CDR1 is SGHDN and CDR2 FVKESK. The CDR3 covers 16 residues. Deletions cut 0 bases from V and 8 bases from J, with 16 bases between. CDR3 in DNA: TGTGCCAGCAGCCAAGATCGGGGCAGGGTGTGGGAAAAACTGTTTTTT. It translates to CASSQDRGRVWEKLFF.

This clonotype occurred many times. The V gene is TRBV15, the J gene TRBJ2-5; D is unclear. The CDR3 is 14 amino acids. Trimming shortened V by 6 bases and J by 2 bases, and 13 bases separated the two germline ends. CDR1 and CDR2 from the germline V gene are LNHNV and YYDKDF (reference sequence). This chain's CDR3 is CATSARANQETQYF. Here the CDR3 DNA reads TGTGCCACCAGTGCGAGAGCAAATCAAGAGACCCAGTACTTC.

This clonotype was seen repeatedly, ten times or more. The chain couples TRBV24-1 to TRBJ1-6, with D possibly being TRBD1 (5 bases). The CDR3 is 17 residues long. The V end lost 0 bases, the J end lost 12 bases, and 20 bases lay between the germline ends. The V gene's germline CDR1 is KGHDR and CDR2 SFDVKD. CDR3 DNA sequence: TGTGCCACCAGTGATTTGAAGGGCAGGTTGACAAGGGGACCCCTCCACTTT. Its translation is CATSDLKGRLTRGPLHF.

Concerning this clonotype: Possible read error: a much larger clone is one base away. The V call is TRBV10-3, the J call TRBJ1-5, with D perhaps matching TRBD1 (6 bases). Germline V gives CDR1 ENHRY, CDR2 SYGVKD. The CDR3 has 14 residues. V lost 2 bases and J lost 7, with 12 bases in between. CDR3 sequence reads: CAISELTGSQPQHF. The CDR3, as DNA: TGTGCCATCAGTGAGCTTACAGGGTCCCAGCCCCAGCATTTT.

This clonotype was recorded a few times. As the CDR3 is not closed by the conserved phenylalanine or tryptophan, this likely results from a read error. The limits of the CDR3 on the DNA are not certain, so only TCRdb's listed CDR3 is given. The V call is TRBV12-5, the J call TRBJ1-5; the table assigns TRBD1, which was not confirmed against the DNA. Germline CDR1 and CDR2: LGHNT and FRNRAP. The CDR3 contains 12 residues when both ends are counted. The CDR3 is CASGLATPGTLK.

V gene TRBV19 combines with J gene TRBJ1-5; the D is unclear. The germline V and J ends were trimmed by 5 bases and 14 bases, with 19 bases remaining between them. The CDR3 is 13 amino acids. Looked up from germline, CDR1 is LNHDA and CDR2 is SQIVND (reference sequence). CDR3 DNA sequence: TGTGCCAGTAGTGGTCGACTAGCGGAAGGCAAGCATTTT. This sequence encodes CASSGRLAEGKHF. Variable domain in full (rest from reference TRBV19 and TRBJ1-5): DGGITQSPKYLFRKEGQNVTLSCEQNLNHDAMYWYRQDPGQGLRLIYYSQIVNDFQKGDIAEGYSVSREKKESFPLTVTSAQKNPTAFYLCASSGRLAEGKHFGDGTRLSIL.

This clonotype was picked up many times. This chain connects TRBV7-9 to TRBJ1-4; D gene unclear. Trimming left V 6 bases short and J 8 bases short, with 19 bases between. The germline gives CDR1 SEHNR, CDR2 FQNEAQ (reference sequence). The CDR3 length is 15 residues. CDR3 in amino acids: CASSLVGATDEKLFF. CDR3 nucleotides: TGTGCCAGCAGTTTGGTAGGCGCCACCGACGAAAAACTGTTTTTT.

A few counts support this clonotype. The CDR3 region has the DNA TGTGCCAGCAGCCGCCCCTTCGGGACAGAAAAGGCCTATGGCTACACCTTC. Amino acids: CASSRPFGTEKAYGYTF. This chain uses TRBV25-1 with TRBJ1-2; TRBD1 matches 7 bases. The CDR3 spans 17 residues. The germline V gene encodes CDR1 MGHDK and CDR2 SYGVNS. V lost 6 bases and J lost 4; bases outside the gene matches: 17.

CDR3 residues: CASGSFRLYEQYF. CDR3 coding DNA: TGTGCCAGCGGATCGTTTCGGCTCTACGAGCAGTACTTC. The gene calls are TRBV11-2 and TRBJ2-7; no firm D call. This CDR3 region has 13 residues. The V end lost 8 bases, the J end lost 3 bases, and 14 bases lay between the germline ends. From germline, CDR1 is SGHAT and CDR2 FQNNGV. The whole variable domain, remainder taken from reference TRBV11-2 and TRBJ2-7, is EAGVAQSPRYKIIEKRQSVAFWCNPISGHATLYWYQQILGQGPKLLIQFQNNGVVDDSQLPKDRFSAERLKGVDSTLKIQPAKLEDSAVYLCASGSFRLYEQYFGPGTRLTVT.

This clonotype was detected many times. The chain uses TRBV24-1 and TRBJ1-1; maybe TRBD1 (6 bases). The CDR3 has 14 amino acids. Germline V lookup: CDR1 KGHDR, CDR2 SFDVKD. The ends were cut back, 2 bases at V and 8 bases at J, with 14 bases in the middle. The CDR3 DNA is TGTGCCACCAGTGATTACCCGGACAGTCTCGAAGCTTTCTTT. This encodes CATSDYPDSLEAFF.

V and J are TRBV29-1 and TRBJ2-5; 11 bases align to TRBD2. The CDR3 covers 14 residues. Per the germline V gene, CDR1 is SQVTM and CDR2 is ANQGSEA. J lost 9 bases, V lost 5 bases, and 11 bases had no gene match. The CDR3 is CSVRLAGGKAAQYF. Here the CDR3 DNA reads TGCAGCGTTCGCCTAGCGGGGGGTAAGGCGGCCCAGTACTTC.